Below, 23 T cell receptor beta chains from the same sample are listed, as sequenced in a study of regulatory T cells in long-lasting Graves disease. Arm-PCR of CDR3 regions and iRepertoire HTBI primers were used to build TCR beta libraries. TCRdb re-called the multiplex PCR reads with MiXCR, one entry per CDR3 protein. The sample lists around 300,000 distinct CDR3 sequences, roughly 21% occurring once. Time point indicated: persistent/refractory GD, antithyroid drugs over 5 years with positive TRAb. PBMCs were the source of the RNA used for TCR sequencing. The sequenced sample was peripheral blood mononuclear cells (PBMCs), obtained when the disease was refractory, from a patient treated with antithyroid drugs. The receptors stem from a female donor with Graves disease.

The CDR3 region is CSANVRSGTDRGEQFF. In DNA, the CDR3 is TGCAGTGCAAACGTTAGAAGCGGGACAGATCGGGGTGAGCAGTTCTTC. The chain links TRBV20-1 to TRBJ2-1; D possibly matches TRBD1 or TRBD2 (7 bases each). Trimming pared 6 bases from V and 9 bases from J, leaving 27 bases between. The CDR3 length is 16 residues. The germline V gene encodes CDR1 DFQATT and CDR2 SNEGSKA (reference sequence).

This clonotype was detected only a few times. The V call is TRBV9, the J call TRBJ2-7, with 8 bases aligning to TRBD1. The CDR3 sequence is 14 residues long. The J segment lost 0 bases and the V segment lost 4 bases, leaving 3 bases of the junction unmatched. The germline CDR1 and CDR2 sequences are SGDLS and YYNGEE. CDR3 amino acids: CASSLQGDSYEQYF. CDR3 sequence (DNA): TGTGCCAGCAGCCTACAGGGGGACTCCTACGAGCAGTACTTC. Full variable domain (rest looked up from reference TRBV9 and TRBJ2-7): DSGVTQTPKHLITATGQRVTLRCSPRSGDLSVYWYQQSLDQGLQFLIQYYNGEERAKGNILERFSAQQFPDLHSELNLSSLELGDSALYFCASSLQGDSYEQYFGPGTRLTVT.

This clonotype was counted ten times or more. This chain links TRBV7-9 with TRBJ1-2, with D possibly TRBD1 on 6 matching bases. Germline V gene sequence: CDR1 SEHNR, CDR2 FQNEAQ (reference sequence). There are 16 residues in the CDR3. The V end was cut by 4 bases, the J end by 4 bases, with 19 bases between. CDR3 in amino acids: CASSSSDSFSIYGYTF. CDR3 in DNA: TGTGCCAGCAGCTCCTCGGACAGCTTTTCTATCTATGGCTACACCTTC.

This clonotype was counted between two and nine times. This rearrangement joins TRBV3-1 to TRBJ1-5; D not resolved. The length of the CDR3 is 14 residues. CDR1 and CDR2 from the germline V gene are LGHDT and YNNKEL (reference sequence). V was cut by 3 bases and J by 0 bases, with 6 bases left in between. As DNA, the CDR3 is TGTGCCAGCAGCCAGTTGGGTAGCAATCAGCCCCAGCATTTT. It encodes CASSQLGSNQPQHF.

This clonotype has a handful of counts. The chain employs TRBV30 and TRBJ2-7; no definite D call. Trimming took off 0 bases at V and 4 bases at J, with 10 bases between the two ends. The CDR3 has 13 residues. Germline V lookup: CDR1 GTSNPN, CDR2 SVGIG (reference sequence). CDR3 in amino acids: CAWSVTLNYEQYF. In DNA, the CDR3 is TGTGCCTGGAGTGTCACACTTAATTACGAGCAGTACTTC.

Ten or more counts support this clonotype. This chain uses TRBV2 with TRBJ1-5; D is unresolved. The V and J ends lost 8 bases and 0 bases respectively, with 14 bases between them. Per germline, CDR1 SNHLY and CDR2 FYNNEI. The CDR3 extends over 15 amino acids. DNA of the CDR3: TGTGCCAGCGGACTAGGGTATAATAGCAATCAGCCCCAGCATTTT. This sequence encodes CASGLGYNSNQPQHF.

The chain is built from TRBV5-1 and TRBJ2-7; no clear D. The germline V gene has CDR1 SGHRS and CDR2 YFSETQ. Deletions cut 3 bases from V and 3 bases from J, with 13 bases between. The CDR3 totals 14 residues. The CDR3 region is CASSSSAAIYEQYF. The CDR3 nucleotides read TGCGCCAGCAGCTCTTCGGCGGCGATCTACGAGCAGTACTTC. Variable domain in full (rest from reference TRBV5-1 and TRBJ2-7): KAGVTQTPRYLIKTRGQQVTLSCSPISGHRSVSWYQQTPGQGLQFLFEYFSETQRNKGNFPGRFSGRQFSNSRSEMNVSTLELGDSALYLCASSSSAAIYEQYFGPGTRLTVT.

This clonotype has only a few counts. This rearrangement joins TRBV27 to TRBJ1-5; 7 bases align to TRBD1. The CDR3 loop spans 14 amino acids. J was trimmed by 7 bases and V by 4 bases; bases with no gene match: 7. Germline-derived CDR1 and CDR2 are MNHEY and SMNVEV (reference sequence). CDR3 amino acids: CASSWRQGVQPQHF. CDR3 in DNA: TGTGCCAGCAGTTGGAGACAGGGTGTCCAGCCCCAGCATTTT.

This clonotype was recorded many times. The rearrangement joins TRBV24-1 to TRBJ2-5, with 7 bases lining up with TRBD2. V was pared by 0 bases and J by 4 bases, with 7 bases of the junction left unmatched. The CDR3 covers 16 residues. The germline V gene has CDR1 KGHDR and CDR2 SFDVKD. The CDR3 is CATSDLASGERETQYF. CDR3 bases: TGTGCCACCAGTGATTTGGCTAGCGGCGAAAGAGAGACCCAGTACTTC.

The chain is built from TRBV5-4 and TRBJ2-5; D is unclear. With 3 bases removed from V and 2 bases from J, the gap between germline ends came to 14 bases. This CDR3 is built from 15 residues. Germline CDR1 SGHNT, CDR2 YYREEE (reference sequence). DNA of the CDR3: TGTGCCAGCAGCTCGAACCAAGGACGGCAAGAGACCCAGTACTTC. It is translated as CASSSNQGRQETQYF.

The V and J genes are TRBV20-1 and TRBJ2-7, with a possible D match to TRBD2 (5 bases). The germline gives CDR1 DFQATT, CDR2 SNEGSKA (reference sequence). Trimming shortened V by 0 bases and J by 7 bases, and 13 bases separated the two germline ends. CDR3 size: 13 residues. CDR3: CSARETDRGEQYF. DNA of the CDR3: TGCAGTGCTAGAGAAACCGACCGGGGTGAGCAGTACTTC.

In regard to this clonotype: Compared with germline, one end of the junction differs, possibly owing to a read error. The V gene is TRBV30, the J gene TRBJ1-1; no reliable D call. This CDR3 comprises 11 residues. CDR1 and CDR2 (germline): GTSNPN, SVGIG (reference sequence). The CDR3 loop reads CARREGAEAFF. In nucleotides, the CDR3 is TGTGCCAGGAGGGAAGGCGCTGAAGCTTTCTTT.

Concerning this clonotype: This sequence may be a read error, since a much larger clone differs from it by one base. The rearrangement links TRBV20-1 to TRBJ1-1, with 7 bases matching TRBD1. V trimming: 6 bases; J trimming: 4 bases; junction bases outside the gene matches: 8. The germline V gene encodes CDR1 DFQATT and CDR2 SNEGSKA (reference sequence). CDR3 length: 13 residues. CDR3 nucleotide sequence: TGCAGTGCCGATCAGGGGGGTGGCACTGAAGCTTTCTTT. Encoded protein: CSADQGGGTEAFF.

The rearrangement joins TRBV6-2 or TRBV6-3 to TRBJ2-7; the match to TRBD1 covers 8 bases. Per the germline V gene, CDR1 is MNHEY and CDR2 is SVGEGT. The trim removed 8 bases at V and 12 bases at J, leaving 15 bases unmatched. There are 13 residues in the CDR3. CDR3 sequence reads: CASLLTGENERYF. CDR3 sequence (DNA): TGTGCCAGCCTATTGACAGGGGAAAACGAACGGTACTTC.

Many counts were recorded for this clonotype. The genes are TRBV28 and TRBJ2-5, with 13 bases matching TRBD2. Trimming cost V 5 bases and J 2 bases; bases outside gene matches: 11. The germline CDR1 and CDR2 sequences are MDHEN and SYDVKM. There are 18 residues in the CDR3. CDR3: CASSQGLAGEGVQETQYF. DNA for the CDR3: TGTGCCAGCAGTCAAGGACTAGCGGGAGAGGGGGTTCAAGAGACCCAGTACTTC.

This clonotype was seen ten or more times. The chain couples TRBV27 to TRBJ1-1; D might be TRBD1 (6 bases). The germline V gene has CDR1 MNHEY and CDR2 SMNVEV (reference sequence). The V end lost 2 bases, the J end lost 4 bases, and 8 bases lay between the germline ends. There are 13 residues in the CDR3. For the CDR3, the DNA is TGTGCCAGCAGTTTAACAGGGACCACTGAAGCTTTCTTT. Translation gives CASSLTGTTEAFF.

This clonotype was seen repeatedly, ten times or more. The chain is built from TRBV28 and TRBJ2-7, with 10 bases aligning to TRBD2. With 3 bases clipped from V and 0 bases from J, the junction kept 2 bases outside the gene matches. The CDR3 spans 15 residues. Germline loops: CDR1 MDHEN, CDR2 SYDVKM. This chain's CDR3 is CASSFIAGGSYEQYF. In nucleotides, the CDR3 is TGTGCCAGCAGTTTTATAGCGGGAGGCTCCTACGAGCAGTACTTC.

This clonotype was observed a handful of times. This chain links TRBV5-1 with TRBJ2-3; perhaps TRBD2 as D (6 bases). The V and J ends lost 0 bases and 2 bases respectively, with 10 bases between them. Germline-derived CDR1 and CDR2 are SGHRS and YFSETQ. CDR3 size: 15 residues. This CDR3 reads CASSLEWGDTDTQYF. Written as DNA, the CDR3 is TGCGCCAGCAGCTTGGAGTGGGGGGACACAGATACGCAGTATTTT.

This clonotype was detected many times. The CDR3 here is CASSEGLGQGNYGYTF. Written as DNA, the CDR3 is TGTGCCAGCAGTGAAGGTCTAGGACAGGGGAACTATGGCTACACCTTC. The chain recombines TRBV6-1 with TRBJ1-2, with 9 nucleotides matching TRBD1. This CDR3 is 16 amino acids long. J lost 2 bases, V lost 1 base, and 5 bases had no gene match. The germline V gene has CDR1 MNHNS and CDR2 SASEGT.

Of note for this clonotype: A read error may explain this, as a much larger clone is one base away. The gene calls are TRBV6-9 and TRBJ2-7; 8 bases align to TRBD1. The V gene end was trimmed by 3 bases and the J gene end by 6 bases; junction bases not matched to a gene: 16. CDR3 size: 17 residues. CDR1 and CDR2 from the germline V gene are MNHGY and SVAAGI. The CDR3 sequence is CASSYTLRGRGLGEQYF. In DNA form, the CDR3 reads TGTGCCAGCAGTTACACGCTACGGGGCAGGGGGCTAGGCGAGCAGTACTTC.

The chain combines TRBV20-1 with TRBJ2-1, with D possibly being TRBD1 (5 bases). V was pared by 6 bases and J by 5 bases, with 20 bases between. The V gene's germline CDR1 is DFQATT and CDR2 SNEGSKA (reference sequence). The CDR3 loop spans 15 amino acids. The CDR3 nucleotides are TGCAGTGCGCCGAAGGGGTGGGATATCGACAATGAGCAGTTCTTC. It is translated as CSAPKGWDIDNEQFF.

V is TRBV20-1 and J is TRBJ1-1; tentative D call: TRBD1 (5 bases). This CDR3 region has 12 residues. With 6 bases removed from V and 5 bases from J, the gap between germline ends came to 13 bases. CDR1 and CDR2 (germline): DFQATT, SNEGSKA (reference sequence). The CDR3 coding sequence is TGCAGTGCCTCTCGCGGGGGGACTGAAGCTTTCTTT. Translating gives CSASRGGTEAFF.

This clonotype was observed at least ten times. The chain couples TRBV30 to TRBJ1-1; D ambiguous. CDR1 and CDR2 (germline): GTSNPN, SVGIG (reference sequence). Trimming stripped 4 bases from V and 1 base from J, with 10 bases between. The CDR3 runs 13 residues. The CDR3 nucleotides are TGTGCCTGGACCCCCGACCCGAACACTGAAGCTTTCTTT. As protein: CAWTPDPNTEAFF.